This passage covers 16 T cell receptor beta chains from one sample sequenced in a study of cytotoxic CD8 clonotypes in ibrutinib-treated CLL. The method was immunoSEQ multiplex PCR; TCRdb's version includes in-frame clones alone and lacks a portion of them. Here the sample spans about 140,000 clones, more than 70% being singletons. The sample consisted of PBMCs, taken after 36 months of ibrutinib treatment. The receptors stem from a human donor with chronic lymphocytic leukemia.

This CDR3 reads CASSLAPTDEAFF. In DNA form, the CDR3 reads TGTGCCAGCAGCTTAGCCCCGACGGATGAAGCTTTCTTT. The genes are TRBV7-9 and TRBJ1-1, with D unclear. The V gene's germline CDR1 is SEHNR and CDR2 FQNEAQ (reference sequence). Trimming took off 0 bases at V and 7 bases at J, with 9 bases between the two ends. CDR3 length: 13 amino acids.

This clone was observed a few times. The chain joins TRBV5-4 to TRBJ1-5; D is ambiguous. V was shortened by 2 bases and J by 3 bases, with 12 bases between the two germline ends. The CDR3 contains 15 residues. Germline CDR1 and CDR2: SGHNT and YYREEE (reference sequence). The CDR3 reads CASSLPGRNNQPQHF. The CDR3 coding sequence is TGTGCCAGCAGCTTACCCGGTCGAAACAATCAGCCCCAGCATTTT.

CDR3 protein: CASSLISEAYEQYF. The CDR3, as DNA: TGTGCCAGCAGCTTAATCTCAGAAGCCTACGAGCAGTACTTC. The V gene is TRBV5-4, the J gene TRBJ2-7, with no clear D. The CDR3 is 14 residues long. Deletions cut 2 bases from V and 2 bases from J, with 11 bases between. The germline CDR1 and CDR2 sequences are SGHNT and YYREEE (reference sequence).

This rearrangement joins TRBV6-4 to TRBJ2-3; the D is unclear. The germline gives CDR1 MRHNA, CDR2 SNTAGT. With 3 bases removed from V and 4 bases from J, the gap between germline ends came to 8 bases. This CDR3 comprises 13 residues. The CDR3 DNA sequence: TGTGCCAGCAGTGAACAGTTTGCAGATACGCAGTATTTT. Its translation: CASSEQFADTQYF.

The rearrangement joins TRBV28 to TRBJ2-1; 7 nucleotides line up with TRBD2. J lost 1 base, V lost 6 bases, and 18 bases had no gene match. CDR1 is MDHEN and CDR2 is SYDVKM in the germline V gene. The CDR3 length is 19 residues. The CDR3, as DNA: TGTGCCAGCAGGGCTCTAGCGGAAACCTCGGGAGGATCCTACAATGAGCAGTTCTTC. Translating gives CASRALAETSGGSYNEQFF.

The V call is TRBV9, the J call TRBJ2-5; D call uncertain. Germline CDR1 is SGDLS and CDR2 is YYNGEE. The CDR3 loop spans 10 amino acids. Between the trimmed V and J ends, which lost 3 bases and 4 bases, there was a span of 1 base. In DNA, the CDR3 is TGTGCCAGCAGCGCAGAGACCCAGTACTTC. Its protein is CASSAETQYF.

The rearrangement uses TRBV18 and TRBJ1-2; 10 bases line up with TRBD1. V dropped 3 bases and J dropped 4; count of bases not matched to a gene: 5. This CDR3 spans 15 amino acids. Per germline, CDR1 KGHSH and CDR2 LQKENI. The DNA of the CDR3 is TGTGCCAGCTCACCCCGGGACAGGGGACTCTATGGCTACACCTTC. Its translation: CASSPRDRGLYGYTF.

The chain joins TRBV11-2 to TRBJ1-1; tentative D call: TRBD1 (6 bases). The CDR3 contains 14 residues. Trimming cost V 2 bases and J 4 bases, with 11 bases left between them. Germline V lookup: CDR1 SGHAT, CDR2 FQNNGV. CDR3 in amino acids: CASSLPGAVTEAFF. CDR3 sequence (DNA): TGTGCCAGCAGCTTACCAGGGGCGGTCACTGAAGCTTTCTTT.

V and J are TRBV5-4 and TRBJ1-1; the D gene is possibly TRBD1 (5 bases). The CDR3 runs to 16 residues. Germline CDR1 is SGHNT and CDR2 is YYREEE (reference sequence). V was shortened by 5 bases and J by 1 base, with 18 bases between the two germline ends. DNA of the CDR3: TGTGCCAGCAGTCTCGTGGGGCGGAGGGGGAACACTGAAGCTTTCTTT. It codes for CASSLVGRRGNTEAFF. The variable domain in full, completed from reference TRBV5-4 and TRBJ1-1, reads ETGVTQSPTHLIKTRGQQVTLRCSSQSGHNTVSWYQQALGQGPQFIFQYYREEENGRGNFPPRFSGLQFPNYSSELNVNALELDDSALYLCASSLVGRRGNTEAFFGQGTRLTVV.

This clone showed up just a few times. This chain connects TRBV30 to TRBJ1-3, with D perhaps TRBD1 (6 bases). The CDR3 has 14 residues. V was cut by 3 bases and J by 4 bases, with 13 bases left in between. The germline CDR1 and CDR2 sequences are GTSNPN and SVGIG (reference sequence). The CDR3 DNA is TGTGCCTGGAGCTTACAGGGATCAGGAAACACCATATATTTT. Its protein product is CAWSLQGSGNTIYF.

The chain combines TRBV5-1 with TRBJ1-1; a weak D match, TRBD1 (5 bases). The CDR3 spans 14 residues. Germline V CDR1 and CDR2: SGHRS, YFSETQ. Trimming stripped 0 bases from V and 5 bases from J, with 11 bases between. The CDR3 region has the DNA TGCGCCAGCAGCTTGGCCTCTGGGGGGACTGAAGCTTTCTTT. It specifies CASSLASGGTEAFF.

The chain couples TRBV19 to TRBJ1-5; 10 bases match TRBD1. The J segment lost 7 bases and the V segment lost 5 bases, leaving 8 bases of the junction unmatched. Germline CDR1 LNHDA, CDR2 SQIVND (reference sequence). The CDR3 has 15 residues. CDR3 nucleotide sequence: TGTGCCAGTAGTTTCTCGACAGGGGGCTGGCAGCCCCAGCATTTT. The encoded protein is CASSFSTGGWQPQHF.

The chain recombines TRBV7-9 with TRBJ1-2; D is ambiguous. The V gene lost 8 bases and the J gene lost 5 bases, with 12 bases spanning the gap. The CDR3 is 12 amino acids. Germline-derived CDR1 and CDR2 are SEHNR and FQNEAQ (reference sequence). The CDR3 nucleotides read TGTGCCAGCGGTGGTAGGGCGTATGGCTACACCTTC. Amino acid sequence: CASGGRAYGYTF.

The chain combines TRBV28 with TRBJ2-7, with no clear D. The germline V and J ends were trimmed by 4 bases and 4 bases, with 14 bases remaining between them. Per the germline V gene, CDR1 is MDHEN and CDR2 is SYDVKM. This CDR3 spans 14 amino acids. As DNA, the CDR3 is TGTGCCAGCAGTTCGGGCCCGACCTGGTACGAGCAGTACTTC. As protein: CASSSGPTWYEQYF.

The J gene is TRBJ2-1, the V gene TRBV6-6; 14 bases fit TRBD2. Germline loops: CDR1 MNHNY, CDR2 SVGAGI (reference sequence). Unmatched junction bases numbered 11, after V lost 10 bases and J lost 9 bases. This CDR3 spans 15 amino acids. The CDR3 spells CATQHRLAGGFEQFF. The DNA for the CDR3 is TGTGCCACCCAACACCGACTAGCGGGAGGGTTTGAGCAGTTCTTC.

The chain recombines TRBV5-4 with TRBJ2-1; 8 bases map to TRBD2. The germline gives CDR1 SGHNT, CDR2 YYREEE (reference sequence). J gave up 7 bases and V 5 bases, and 5 bases lay outside the gene matches. This CDR3 contains 13 residues. The CDR3 reads CASRKTSENEQFF. In DNA form, the CDR3 reads TGTGCCAGCAGGAAGACTAGCGAAAATGAGCAGTTCTTC.